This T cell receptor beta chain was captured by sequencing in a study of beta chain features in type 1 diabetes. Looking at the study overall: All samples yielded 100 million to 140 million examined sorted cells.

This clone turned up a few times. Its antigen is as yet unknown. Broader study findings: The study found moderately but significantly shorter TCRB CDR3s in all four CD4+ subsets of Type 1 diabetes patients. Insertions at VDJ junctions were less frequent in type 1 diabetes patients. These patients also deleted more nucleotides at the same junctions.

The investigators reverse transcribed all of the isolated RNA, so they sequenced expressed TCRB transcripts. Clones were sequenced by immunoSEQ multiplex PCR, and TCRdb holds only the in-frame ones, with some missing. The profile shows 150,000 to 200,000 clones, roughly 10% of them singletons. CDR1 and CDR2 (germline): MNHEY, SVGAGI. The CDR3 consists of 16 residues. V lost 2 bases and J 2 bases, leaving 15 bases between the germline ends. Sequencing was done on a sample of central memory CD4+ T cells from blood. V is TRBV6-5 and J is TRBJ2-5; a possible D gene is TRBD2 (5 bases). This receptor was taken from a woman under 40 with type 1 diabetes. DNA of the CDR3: TGTGCCAGCAGTTACGATTACTCTAGCAGTCAAGAGACCCAGTACTTC. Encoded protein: CASSYDYSSSQETQYF.